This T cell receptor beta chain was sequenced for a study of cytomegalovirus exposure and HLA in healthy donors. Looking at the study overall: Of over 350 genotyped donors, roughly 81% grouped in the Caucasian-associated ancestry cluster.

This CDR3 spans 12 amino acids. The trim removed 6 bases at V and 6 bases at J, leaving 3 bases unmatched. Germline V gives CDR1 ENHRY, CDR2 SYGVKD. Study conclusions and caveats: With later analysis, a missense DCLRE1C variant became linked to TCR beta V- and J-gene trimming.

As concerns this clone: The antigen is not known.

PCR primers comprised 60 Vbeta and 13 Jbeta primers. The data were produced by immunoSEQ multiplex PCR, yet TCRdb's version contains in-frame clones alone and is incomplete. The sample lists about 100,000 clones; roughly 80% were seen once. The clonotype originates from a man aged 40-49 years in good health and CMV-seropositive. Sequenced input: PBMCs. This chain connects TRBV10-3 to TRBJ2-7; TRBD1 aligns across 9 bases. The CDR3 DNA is TGTGCCATCAGACAGGACAGGGGCGAGCAGTACTTC. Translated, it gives CAIRQDRGEQYF.